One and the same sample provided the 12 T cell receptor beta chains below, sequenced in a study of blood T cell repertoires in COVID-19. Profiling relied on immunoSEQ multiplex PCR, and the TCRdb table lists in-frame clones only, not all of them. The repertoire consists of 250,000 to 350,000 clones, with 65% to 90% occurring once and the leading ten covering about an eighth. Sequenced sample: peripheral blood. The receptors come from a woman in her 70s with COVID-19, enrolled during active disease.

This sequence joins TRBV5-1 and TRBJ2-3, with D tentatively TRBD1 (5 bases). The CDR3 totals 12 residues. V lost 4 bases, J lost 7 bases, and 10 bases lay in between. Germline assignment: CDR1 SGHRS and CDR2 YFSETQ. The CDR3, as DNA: TGCGCCAGCAGCACAGGAGAGAATACGCAGTATTTT. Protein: CASSTGENTQYF.

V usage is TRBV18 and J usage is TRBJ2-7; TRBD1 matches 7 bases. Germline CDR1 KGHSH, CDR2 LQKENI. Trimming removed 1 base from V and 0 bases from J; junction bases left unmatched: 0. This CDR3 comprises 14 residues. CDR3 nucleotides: TGTGCCAGCTCACCACGGGACAGCTCCTACGAGCAGTACTTC. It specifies CASSPRDSSYEQYF. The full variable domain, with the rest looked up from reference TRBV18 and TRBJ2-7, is NAGVMQNPRHLVRRRGQEARLRCSPMKGHSHVYWYRQLPEEGLKFMVYLQKENIIDESGMPKERFSAEFPKEGPSILRIQQVVRGDSAAYFCASSPRDSSYEQYFGPGTRLTVT.

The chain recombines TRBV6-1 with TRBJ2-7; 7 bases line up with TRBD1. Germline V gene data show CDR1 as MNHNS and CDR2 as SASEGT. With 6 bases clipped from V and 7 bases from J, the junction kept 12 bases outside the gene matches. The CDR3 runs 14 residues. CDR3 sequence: CASRIDRALGEQYF. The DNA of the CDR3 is TGTGCCAGCAGGATTGACAGGGCGCTGGGGGAGCAGTACTTC.

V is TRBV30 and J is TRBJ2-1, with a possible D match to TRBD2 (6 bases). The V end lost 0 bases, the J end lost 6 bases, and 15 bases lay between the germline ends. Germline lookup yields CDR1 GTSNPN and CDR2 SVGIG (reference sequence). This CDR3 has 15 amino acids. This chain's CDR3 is CAWSVKQRGGNEQFF. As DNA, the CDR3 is TGTGCCTGGAGTGTCAAGCAAAGGGGAGGCAATGAGCAGTTCTTC.

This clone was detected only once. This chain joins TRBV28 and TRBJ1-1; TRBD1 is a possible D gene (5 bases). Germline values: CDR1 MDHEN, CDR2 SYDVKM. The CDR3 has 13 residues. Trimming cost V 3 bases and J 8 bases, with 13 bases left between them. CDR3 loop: CASSFPGGVEAFF. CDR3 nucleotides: TGTGCCAGCAGTTTCCCCGGAGGGGTAGAAGCTTTCTTT.

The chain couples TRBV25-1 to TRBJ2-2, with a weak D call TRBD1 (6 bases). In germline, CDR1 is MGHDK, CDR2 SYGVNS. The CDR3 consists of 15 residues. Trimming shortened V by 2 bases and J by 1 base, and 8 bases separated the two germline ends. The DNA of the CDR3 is TGTGCCAGCAGTGAACCGACAGGGAACACCGGGGAGCTGTTTTTT. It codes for CASSEPTGNTGELFF.

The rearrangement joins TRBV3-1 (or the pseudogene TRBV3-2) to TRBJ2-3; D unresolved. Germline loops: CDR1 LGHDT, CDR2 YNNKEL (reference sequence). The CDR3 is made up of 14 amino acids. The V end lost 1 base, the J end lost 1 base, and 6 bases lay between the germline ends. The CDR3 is CASSQGSGTDTQYF. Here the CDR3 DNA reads TGTGCCAGCAGCCAAGGGTCAGGCACAGATACGCAGTATTTT.

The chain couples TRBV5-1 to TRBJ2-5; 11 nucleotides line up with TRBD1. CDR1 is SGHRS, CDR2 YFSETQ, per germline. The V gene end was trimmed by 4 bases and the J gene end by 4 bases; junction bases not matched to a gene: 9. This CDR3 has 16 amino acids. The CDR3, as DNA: TGCGCCAGCAGCCAACCCGGGACAGGGGGTGGAGAGACCCAGTACTTC. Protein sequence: CASSQPGTGGGETQYF.

This CDR3 reads CASSEGDYGYTF. The DNA of the CDR3 is TGTGCCAGCAGCGAGGGGGACTATGGCTACACCTTC. J is TRBJ1-2 and V is TRBV11-2; D possibly corresponds to TRBD1 (6 bases). Germline-derived CDR1 and CDR2 are SGHAT and FQNNGV. V dropped 5 bases and J dropped 3 bases, with 7 bases sitting between them. This CDR3 has 12 residues.

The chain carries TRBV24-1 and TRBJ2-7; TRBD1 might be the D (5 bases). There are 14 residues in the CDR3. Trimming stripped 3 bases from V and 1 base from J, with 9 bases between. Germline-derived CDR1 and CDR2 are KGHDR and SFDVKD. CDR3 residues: CATSDPDKSYEQYF. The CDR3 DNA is TGTGCCACCAGTGATCCGGACAAGTCCTACGAGCAGTACTTC.

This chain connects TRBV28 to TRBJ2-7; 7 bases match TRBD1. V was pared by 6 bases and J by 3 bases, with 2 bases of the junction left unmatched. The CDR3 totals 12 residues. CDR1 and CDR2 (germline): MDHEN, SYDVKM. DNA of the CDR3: TGTGCCAGCAGCCCAGGGGGCTACGAGCAGTACTTC. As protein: CASSPGGYEQYF.

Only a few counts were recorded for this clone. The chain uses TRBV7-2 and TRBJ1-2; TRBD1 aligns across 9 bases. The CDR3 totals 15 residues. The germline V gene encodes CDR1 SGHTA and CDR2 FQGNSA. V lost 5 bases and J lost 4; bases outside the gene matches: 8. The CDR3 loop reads CASSIPGQGTYGYTF. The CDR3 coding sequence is TGTGCCAGCAGCATTCCGGGACAGGGAACCTATGGCTACACCTTC.